A selection of T cell receptor beta chains follows, all from one sample in a study of CD8+CD57+ T cells in acquired aplastic anemia. TCRdb passed the reads through MiXCR, listing each CDR3 protein once. The sample gives 400,000 to 500,000 distinct CDR3 sequences, under 80% of which show up once; 3% to 4.5% is in the top ten. Sequencing was carried out using sorted CD4+, CD8+, or CD8+CD57+ T cells (not recorded which) from PBMCs. The receptor source for this set is a human donor in good health, serving as a control. CDR3s leave out the opening cysteine and the closing phenylalanine or tryptophan. The order of the fields is J gene, V gene, clone size, CDR3 protein. Clone size, where shown, is once, few, many, or a class for clones that have expanded.

J: TRBJ2-7
V: TRBV29-1
size: NA
CDR3: SVLPGGNEQY

J: TRBJ1-4
V: TRBV6-1
size: NA
CDR3: ASSLPLGQNEKLF

J: TRBJ1-1
V: TRBV7-9
size: NA
CDR3: ASSPQGETEAF

J: TRBJ1-1
V: TRBV12-3/TRBV12-4
size: many
CDR3: ASSFGTGVGNTEAF

J: TRBJ2-1
V: TRBV6-2/TRBV6-3
size: many
CDR3: ASKHFDGGGQGEQF

J: TRBJ2-1
V: TRBV2
size: NA
CDR3: ASNLGKLDEQY

J: TRBJ1-5
V: TRBV5-6
size: NA
CDR3: ASSPRYSNQPQH

J: TRBJ2-5
V: TRBV5-1
size: NA
CDR3: ASSLTSRTHQY

J: TRBJ2-3
V: TRBV5-1
size: NA
CDR3: ASTSGQGDTQY

J: TRBJ1-2
V: TRBV7-8
size: NA
CDR3: ASTGRRRGVSGAT

J: TRBJ1-2
V: TRBV29-1
size: many
CDR3: SVEDQGQGRIGYT

J: TRBJ1-4
V: TRBV6-1
size: NA
CDR3: ASSEAAGQGREKLF

J: TRBJ1-1
V: TRBV7-2
size: many
CDR3: ASSSNGRGTTEAF

J: TRBJ1-2
V: TRBV15
size: NA
CDR3: ATSRDIGAEGYT

J: NA
V: TRBV5-1
size: NA
CDR3: ASTLLGTQY

J: TRBJ1-5
V: TRBV20-1
size: NA
CDR3: SARLVAGGAANQPQH

J: TRBJ2-7
V: TRBV5-1
size: NA
CDR3: ASSRTRQGGSYEQY

J: TRBJ1-1
V: TRBV7-2
size: NA
CDR3: ASSLGQAARTEAF

J: TRBJ2-2
V: TRBV7-9
size: NA
CDR3: ASSQDWSGDTGELF

J: TRBJ2-1
V: TRBV2
size: NA
CDR3: ASSDAGTGGLNVQF

J: TRBJ2-7
V: TRBV27
size: NA
CDR3: ASSPVRGGYGQY

J: TRBJ1-6
V: TRBV12-5
size: NA
CDR3: ASGSSGTGGSPLH

J: TRBJ2-1
V: TRBV5-1
size: NA
CDR3: ASSLSAALREQF

J: TRBJ2-5
V: TRBV20-1
size: once
CDR3: SNGRDDVGQY

J: TRBJ1-3
V: TRBV7-9
size: NA
CDR3: ASSVEQGRAANTIY

J: TRBJ1-1
V: TRBV2
size: NA
CDR3: ASSIKNTEAY

J: TRBJ1-2
V: TRBV12-3/TRBV12-4
size: NA
CDR3: ASSFGTGEASGGYT

J: TRBJ1-6
V: TRBV12-3/TRBV12-4
size: NA
CDR3: ASSFQSGTPLH

J: TRBJ2-6
V: TRBV11-2
size: NA
CDR3: ASSTRAQGANVLT

J: TRBJ2-7
V: TRBV11-2
size: NA
CDR3: ASSIGGTQQY

J: TRBJ2-2
V: TRBV7-3
size: NA
CDR3: ASSFPGNTGELF

J: TRBJ2-7
V: TRBV7-3
size: NA
CDR3: ASSSAGRNYEQY

J: TRBJ1-6
V: TRBV19
size: NA
CDR3: PSMAGVDSPLH

J: TRBJ1-2
V: TRBV2
size: NA
CDR3: ASSEAGQAGGHQHT

J: TRBJ2-7
V: TRBV7-2
size: many
CDR3: ASSLVGGGFEQY

J: TRBJ2-7
V: TRBV29-1
size: many
CDR3: SVHPVQGGYEQY

J: TRBJ2-3
V: TRBV24-1
size: many
CDR3: ATSVPGTGTDTQY

J: TRBJ1-6
V: TRBV12-3/TRBV12-4
size: NA
CDR3: ASRDQGTHSPLH

J: TRBJ1-1
V: TRBV10-3
size: NA
CDR3: AISESGGHNTEAF

J: TRBJ1-1
V: TRBV4-2
size: many
CDR3: ASSQDGTGTAAKKAF

J: TRBJ1-1
V: TRBV12-3/TRBV12-4
size: NA
CDR3: ASSLRWVTEAF

J: TRBJ1-5
V: TRBV7-8
size: NA
CDR3: ASSLQGTFGQPQH

J: TRBJ2-5
V: TRBV12-3/TRBV12-4
size: NA
CDR3: ATGWDRGSTGRETQY

J: TRBJ1-3
V: TRBV7-3
size: once
CDR3: ASSSVGTANTGETIY

J: TRBJ2-7
V: TRBV9
size: NA
CDR3: ASSLGSPGGEEKY

J: TRBJ1-6
V: TRBV14
size: NA
CDR3: ASRTDRNTEAFY

J: TRBJ2-6
V: TRBV11-2
size: NA
CDR3: ASSLRLAGAGVSVLT

J: TRBJ2-1
V: TRBV3-1
size: NA
CDR3: ASTHLGRAGGAYNEQF

J: TRBJ2-7
V: TRBV7-2
size: many
CDR3: ASSFGDRGSYEQY

J: TRBJ2-2
V: TRBV11-2
size: once
CDR3: ASSLTRATNTGELF

J: TRBJ2-6
V: TRBV28
size: many
CDR3: ASRWTVSGANVLT

J: TRBJ2-4
V: TRBV2
size: NA
CDR3: ASSEERGGLAKNIQY

J: TRBJ1-2
V: TRBV20-1
size: NA
CDR3: SARSTTGDHT

J: TRBJ1-2
V: TRBV19
size: NA
CDR3: ASTGDRANYGYT